Sequencing of this T cell receptor beta chain was carried out in a study of blood T cell repertoires in COVID-19. At the level of the study: From the United States, Italy and Spain came samples of acute and convalescent COVID-19. T cells, B-cell-depleted T cells, or PBMCs provided the cDNA or gDNA that served as material.

Germline CDR1 is SNHLY and CDR2 is FYNNEI. The CDR3 contains 15 residues. Unmatched junction bases numbered 3, after V lost 5 bases and J lost 5 bases. Study processing details: Amplified reference gene primers provided the basis for estimating nucleated cell counts. Produced via immunoSEQ multiplex PCR; TCRdb's table is partial and in-frame only. The DNA gave D and trimming, while V, J and clone size come from that table. The table has roughly 250,000 clones, 65% to 90% seen once. The TCR was taken from a woman in her sixties with active or convalescent COVID-19. The chain carries TRBV2 and TRBJ2-5; TRBD2 matches at 15 bases. The sample comprised peripheral blood. CDR3 nucleotide sequence: TGTGCCAGCAGTCCCGGGACTAGCGGGGGGGAGACCCAGTACTTC. Protein: CASSPGTSGGETQYF.